The 6 T cell receptor beta chains below were found in one sample sequenced in a study of shared clonotypes between healthy human individuals. In the naive CD8 group, cells lacked CD45RO and were positively selected for CCR7, so terminally differentiated effector memory CD45RA+ cells were left out. The method was immunoSEQ multiplex PCR; TCRdb's version includes in-frame clones alone and lacks a portion of them. The sample carries approximately 2,200,000 clones, 85% to 95% recorded once. Sequenced material: naive CD8+ T cells from PBMCs. These receptors came from a man younger than 35 in good health. Some clones in this sample may be carry-over from other donors' samples.

This clone was counted a single time. The chain has TRBV27 and TRBJ1-5; D possibly corresponds to TRBD1 (5 bases). V was trimmed by 1 base and J by 4 bases, leaving 14 bases between them. The CDR3 is 16 amino acids. Germline CDR1 and CDR2: MNHEY and SMNVEV (reference sequence). CDR3 loop: CASSLLMGDVNQPQHF. CDR3 DNA: TGTGCCAGCAGTTTATTAATGGGGGACGTAAATCAGCCCCAGCATTTT.

The chain joins TRBV5-4 to TRBJ2-7; 7 bases match TRBD2. The CDR3 spans 16 residues. The V gene's germline CDR1 is SGHNT and CDR2 YYREEE (reference sequence). The trim removed 4 bases at V and 3 bases at J, leaving 13 bases unmatched. The CDR3 region is CASSRPTSADHYEQYF. In DNA, the CDR3 is TGTGCCAGCAGCCGCCCTACTAGCGCAGACCACTACGAGCAGTACTTC.

V is TRBV6-5 and J is TRBJ2-5; 13 positions agree with TRBD2. This CDR3 region has 13 residues. The V and J ends lost 7 bases and 5 bases, in that order; junction bases with no gene match: 1. The germline gives CDR1 MNHEY, CDR2 SVGAGI. The CDR3 sequence is CASMTSGRETQYF. The DNA of the CDR3 is TGTGCCAGCATGACTAGCGGGAGGGAGACCCAGTACTTC.

The rearrangement joins TRBV7-8 to TRBJ2-1; D is unresolved. The CDR3 has 12 residues. Per the germline V gene, CDR1 is SGHVS and CDR2 is FQNEAQ. The ends were cut back, 0 bases at V and 10 bases at J, with 7 bases in the middle. CDR3 nucleotides: TGTGCCAGCAGCTTAGCGAGTGGCGAGCAGTTCTTC. Its translation: CASSLASGEQFF.

The V and J genes are TRBV19 and TRBJ1-5, with no clear D. This CDR3 is built from 15 residues. The V gene's germline CDR1 is LNHDA and CDR2 SQIVND (reference sequence). V gave up 0 bases and J gave up 0 bases, with 6 bases separating them. The CDR3 DNA sequence: TGTGCCAGTAGTATAGAGCATTATAGCAATCAGCCCCAGCATTTT. This gives the protein CASSIEHYSNQPQHF.

V and J are TRBV4-3 and TRBJ1-1; a possible D gene is TRBD1 (6 bases). Germline V gene lookup returns CDR1 LGHNA and CDR2 YSLEER. CDR3 length equals 14 residues. Trimming cost V 4 bases and J 3 bases, with 12 bases left between them. DNA of the CDR3: TGCGCCAGCAGCCCCGAACAGGGTTACACTGAAGCTTTCTTT. Encoded protein: CASSPEQGYTEAFF.